Shown below are 28 T cell receptor beta chains from a single sample sequenced in a study of shared clonotypes between healthy human individuals. Produced via immunoSEQ multiplex PCR; TCRdb's table is partial and in-frame only. The data contain more than 2,000,000 clones, approximately 94% of them singletons. Sequenced: naive CD4+ T cells sorted from blood. The subset: CD45RA+ positively selected. The receptors stem from a young man in good health.

As for this clone: Within the sample, other DNA sequences also encode this same CDR3. CDR3 DNA: TGCGCCAGCAGCCTAGTAACAGGGGCAGGAAACACCATATATTTT. Its protein product is CASSLVTGAGNTIYF. The V call is TRBV5-1, the J call TRBJ1-3, with 7 nucleotides matching TRBD1. From germline, CDR1 is SGHRS and CDR2 YFSETQ. The CDR3 has 15 residues. Trimming took 4 bases from V and 4 from J; bases not matched to a gene: 8.

The V and J genes are TRBV7-9 and TRBJ1-6, with D possibly TRBD1 on 5 matching bases. The CDR3 extends over 15 amino acids. Germline-derived CDR1 and CDR2 are SEHNR and FQNEAQ (reference sequence). V lost 1 base and J 10 bases, leaving 14 bases between the germline ends. CDR3 residues: CASSLVLAGPSPLHF. The CDR3 region has the DNA TGTGCCAGCAGCTTAGTATTGGCAGGGCCCTCACCCCTCCACTTT.

This rearrangement joins TRBV7-8 to TRBJ2-3; 9 nucleotides align to TRBD2. This CDR3 comprises 16 residues. The germline V gene encodes CDR1 SGHVS and CDR2 FQNEAQ. V lost 5 bases to trimming and J lost 0 bases; unmatched junction nucleotides: 6. CDR3 bases: TGTGCCAGCAGCCGTAGCGGGAGCCCTAGCACAGATACGCAGTATTTT. This gives the protein CASSRSGSPSTDTQYF.

The rearrangement uses TRBV7-8 and TRBJ2-5; 8 nucleotides align to TRBD1. This CDR3 is 15 amino acids long. The germline CDR1 and CDR2 sequences are SGHVS and FQNEAQ. Trimming took 6 bases from V and 9 from J; bases not matched to a gene: 15. The chain's CDR3 is CASSGQGSFVGSQYF. The CDR3 nucleotides read TGTGCCAGCAGTGGACAGGGATCCTTCGTGGGGTCCCAGTACTTC. Complete variable domain (other parts from reference TRBV7-8 and TRBJ2-5): GAGVSQSPRYKVAKRGQDVALRCDPISGHVSLFWYQQALGQGPEFLTYFQNEAQLDKSGLPSDRFFAERPEGSVSTLKIQRTQQEDSAVYLCASSGQGSFVGSQYFGPGTRLLVL.

This rearrangement joins TRBV20-1 to TRBJ1-2; a weak D match, TRBD1 (5 bases). Germline V CDR1 and CDR2: DFQATT, SNEGSKA (reference sequence). This CDR3 region has 11 residues. CDR3 bases: TGCAGCTTTCCGGGACCCTATGGCTACACCTTC. This translates into CSFPGPYGYTF.

The chain combines TRBV10-3 with TRBJ2-2; the D gene is possibly TRBD2 (6 bases). Germline assignment: CDR1 ENHRY and CDR2 SYGVKD. The V end was cut by 4 bases, the J end by 0 bases, with 9 bases between. The CDR3 totals 15 residues. CDR3 amino acids: CAISGGTPNTGELFF. Here the CDR3 DNA reads TGTGCCATCAGTGGCGGGACTCCGAACACCGGGGAGCTGTTTTTT.

The gene calls are TRBV5-1 and TRBJ2-1, with TRBD2 identical over 10 bases. V was clipped by 1 base and J by 4 bases; unmatched bases: 5. CDR1 is SGHRS and CDR2 is YFSETQ in the germline V gene. CDR3 size: 16 residues. The CDR3 is CASSLSSGRFYNEQFF. The CDR3 DNA sequence: TGCGCCAGCAGCTTGTCTAGCGGGAGATTTTACAATGAGCAGTTCTTC.

The count of this clone is one. The CDR3 region has the DNA TGTGCCAGTAGTATAGAGGGCGGGAACACTGAAGCTTTCTTT. Amino acids: CASSIEGGNTEAFF. The chain carries TRBV19 and TRBJ1-1; D is undetermined. The ends were cut back, 0 bases at V and 1 base at J, with 6 bases in the middle. This CDR3 comprises 14 residues. Germline CDR1 reads LNHDA; CDR2 reads SQIVND (reference sequence).

V gene TRBV6-5 combines with J gene TRBJ1-3; D gene uncertain. CDR3 length: 16 residues. Trimming left V 2 bases short and J 5 bases short, with 16 bases between. Germline CDR1 is MNHEY and CDR2 is SVGAGI. CDR3 residues: CASSYTWEFSRNTIYF. CDR3 in DNA: TGTGCCAGCAGTTACACATGGGAGTTTTCAAGAAACACCATATATTTT.

As concerns this clone: The same CDR3 can be traced to other DNA sequences in this sample. The genes are TRBV19 and TRBJ1-5, with 8 nucleotides matching TRBD1. CDR1 is LNHDA and CDR2 is SQIVND in the germline V gene (reference sequence). CDR3 length: 15 amino acids. Trimming at V came to 5 bases and at J to 1 base, leaving 4 bases not matched to a gene. The CDR3 coding sequence is TGTGCCAGTAGTGGACAGGGTATAAGCAATCAGCCCCAGCATTTT. It encodes CASSGQGISNQPQHF.

J is TRBJ2-3 and V is TRBV18; a possible D gene is TRBD2 (7 bases). Germline V gene data show CDR1 as KGHSH and CDR2 as LQKENI. The CDR3 runs 15 residues. Trimming left V 3 bases short and J 4 bases short, with 14 bases between. For the CDR3, the DNA is TGTGCCAGCTCACCTAGGGGGGGTTCCGCAGATACGCAGTATTTT. Translating gives CASSPRGGSADTQYF.

In the case of this clone: At the DNA level, this CDR3 is encoded by other sequences in the same sample as well. The rearrangement links TRBV5-1 to TRBJ2-7; no clear D. Germline V CDR1 and CDR2: SGHRS, YFSETQ. V lost 0 bases, J lost 0 bases, and 4 bases lay in between. CDR3 length: 13 residues. CDR3 in amino acids: CASSLDPSYEQYF. The CDR3 region has the DNA TGCGCCAGCAGCTTGGATCCCTCCTACGAGCAGTACTTC.

This sequence joins TRBV6-6 and TRBJ1-5; TRBD1 is a possible D gene (6 bases). The CDR3 covers 13 residues. Germline V CDR1 and CDR2: MNHNY, SVGAGI (reference sequence). V was trimmed by 6 bases and J by 7 bases, leaving 13 bases between them. The CDR3 loop reads CASRPNRVQPQHF. CDR3 in DNA: TGTGCCAGCAGACCGAACAGGGTCCAGCCCCAGCATTTT.

The chain is built from TRBV5-6 and TRBJ1-5; TRBD1 is a possible D gene (6 bases). This CDR3 has 14 residues. Trimming shortened V by 2 bases and J by 2 bases, and 8 bases separated the two germline ends. CDR1 is SGHDT, CDR2 YYEEEE, per germline. The CDR3 nucleotides are TGTGCCAGCAGCTTCGCAGGGGGCAATCAGCCCCAGCATTTT. It codes for CASSFAGGNQPQHF.

This clone has a single count. The chain is built from TRBV19 and TRBJ1-5, with D perhaps TRBD1 (5 bases). V was pared by 3 bases and J by 2 bases, with 11 bases between. The V gene's germline CDR1 is LNHDA and CDR2 SQIVND (reference sequence). The CDR3 has 15 amino acids. The CDR3 reads CASSIRGLGNQPQHF. CDR3 in DNA: TGTGCCAGTAGTATTAGGGGTTTAGGCAATCAGCCCCAGCATTTT.

This chain uses TRBV5-4 with TRBJ2-3; 8 bases map to TRBD2. Germline-derived CDR1 and CDR2 are SGHNT and YYREEE (reference sequence). J was trimmed by 3 bases and V by 4 bases; bases with no gene match: 7. This CDR3 is built from 15 residues. The CDR3 region has the DNA TGTGCCAGCAGCCTCTCGGGACTAGGGACAGATACGCAGTATTTT. Protein: CASSLSGLGTDTQYF.

On this clone itself: The same CDR3 also results from other DNA sequences found in this sample. The rearrangement links TRBV5-1 to TRBJ2-3; D remains ambiguous. CDR1 and CDR2 (germline): SGHRS, YFSETQ. V was clipped by 0 bases and J by 1 base, with 3 bases between them. The CDR3 sequence is 13 residues long. CDR3 residues: CASSLGRTDTQYF. The DNA for the CDR3 is TGCGCCAGCAGCTTGGGCCGCACAGATACGCAGTATTTT.

The chain has TRBV6-5 and TRBJ2-7; D possibly corresponds to TRBD1 (6 bases). Germline V gene lookup returns CDR1 MNHEY and CDR2 SVGAGI. This CDR3 spans 15 amino acids. V was cut by 4 bases and J by 5 bases, with 18 bases left in between. CDR3 region: CASSSGLRGRNEQYF. CDR3 nucleotides: TGTGCCAGCAGTTCCGGTCTCAGGGGACGGAACGAGCAGTACTTC.

The CDR3 DNA is TGTGCCAGCAGCATTCCACCGGGGCGACCTAATGAAAAACTGTTTTTT. Translation gives CASSIPPGRPNEKLFF. The chain links TRBV21-1 to TRBJ1-4. TRBV21-1 is labeled a pseudogene. The CDR3 contains 16 residues.

The chain joins TRBV18 to TRBJ2-7; D gene unclear. The V and J ends lost 3 bases and 5 bases respectively, with 8 bases between them. The germline gives CDR1 KGHSH, CDR2 LQKENI. The CDR3 length is 12 residues. The CDR3 nucleotides are TGTGCCAGCTCACCCTTTATAAACGAGCAGTACTTC. Translation gives CASSPFINEQYF.

The rearrangement links TRBV18 to TRBJ1-1; D unresolved. Germline-derived CDR1 and CDR2 are KGHSH and LQKENI. The length of the CDR3 is 13 residues. V lost 8 bases to trimming and J lost 1 base, with 11 bases between them. The CDR3 DNA sequence: TGTGCCAGCGAACCGCAACAGAACACTGAAGCTTTCTTT. Translating it yields CASEPQQNTEAFF.

The chain couples TRBV6-1 to TRBJ1-2; the D is unclear. V was cut by 6 bases and J by 2 bases, with 13 bases left in between. This CDR3 is built from 14 residues. The germline V gene has CDR1 MNHNS and CDR2 SASEGT. CDR3 in DNA: TGTGCCAGCAGCCCCCTGACACGGAACTATGGCTACACCTTC. This sequence encodes CASSPLTRNYGYTF.

The genes are TRBV5-1 and TRBJ2-6; D ambiguous. V was clipped by 4 bases and J by 2 bases, with 13 bases between them. This CDR3 is built from 16 residues. Per the germline V gene, CDR1 is SGHRS and CDR2 is YFSETQ. CDR3 residues: CASSPLVGTGANVLTF. As DNA, the CDR3 is TGCGCCAGCAGCCCGCTAGTGGGGACTGGGGCCAACGTCCTGACTTTC.

In the case of this clone: The same CDR3 arises from other DNA sequences in this sample as well. The V gene is TRBV9, the J gene TRBJ1-2; 8 nucleotides agree with TRBD1. J was trimmed by 4 bases and V by 3 bases; bases with no gene match: 8. CDR3 length equals 15 residues. CDR1 and CDR2 from the germline V gene are SGDLS and YYNGEE. CDR3 in amino acids: CASSAGQGPSYGYTF. The CDR3 nucleotides read TGTGCCAGCAGCGCCGGACAGGGACCTTCCTATGGCTACACCTTC.

The chain has TRBV7-2 and TRBJ2-7; a weak D match, TRBD1 (5 bases). In germline, CDR1 is SGHTA, CDR2 FQGNSA. The germline V and J ends were trimmed by 4 bases and 2 bases, with 12 bases remaining between them. The CDR3 is 14 residues long. CDR3 nucleotides: TGTGCCAGCAGCTCTGAGTGGGGCCCCTACGAGCAGTACTTC. Translated: CASSSEWGPYEQYF.

As concerns this clone: Other nucleotide sequences from this sample produce the same CDR3. The chain has TRBV6-5 and TRBJ1-4; D uncertain. CDR1 is MNHEY, CDR2 SVGAGI, per germline. The CDR3 totals 15 residues. Trimming removed 8 bases from V and 5 bases from J, with 18 bases in between. CDR3 sequence reads: CASGSEALGNEKLFF. The CDR3, as DNA: TGTGCCAGCGGATCCGAGGCGCTAGGGAATGAAAAACTGTTTTTT.

The chain couples TRBV9 to TRBJ2-3; 8 positions agree with TRBD2. Germline assignment: CDR1 SGDLS and CDR2 YYNGEE. V trimming: 0 bases; J trimming: 4 bases; junction bases outside the gene matches: 10. This CDR3 region has 17 residues. This chain's CDR3 is CASSVVSGGLGADTQYF. CDR3 bases: TGTGCCAGCAGCGTAGTATCGGGAGGGCTCGGGGCAGATACGCAGTATTTT.

This chain uses TRBV2 with TRBJ2-7; 7 nucleotides align to TRBD1. CDR3 length equals 14 residues. Per germline, CDR1 SNHLY and CDR2 FYNNEI. After removal of 0 bases from V and 3 bases from J, the junction contained 2 bases not matched to a gene. The CDR3 nucleotides are TGTGCCAGCAGTGAAGCGAGGGACAGCTACGAGCAGTACTTC. Protein product: CASSEARDSYEQYF.